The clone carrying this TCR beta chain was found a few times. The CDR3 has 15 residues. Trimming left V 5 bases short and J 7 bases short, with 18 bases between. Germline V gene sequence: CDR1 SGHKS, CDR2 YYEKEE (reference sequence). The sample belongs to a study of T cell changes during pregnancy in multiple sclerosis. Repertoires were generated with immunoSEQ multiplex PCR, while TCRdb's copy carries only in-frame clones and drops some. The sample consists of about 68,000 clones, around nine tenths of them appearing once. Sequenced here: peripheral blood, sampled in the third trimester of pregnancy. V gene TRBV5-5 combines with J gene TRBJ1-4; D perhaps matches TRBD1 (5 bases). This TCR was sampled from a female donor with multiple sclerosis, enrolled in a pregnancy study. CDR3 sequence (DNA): TGTGCCAGCAGTTCCGCCAAAGGGGATGGTGAAAAACTGTTTTTT. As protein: CASSSAKGDGEKLFF.